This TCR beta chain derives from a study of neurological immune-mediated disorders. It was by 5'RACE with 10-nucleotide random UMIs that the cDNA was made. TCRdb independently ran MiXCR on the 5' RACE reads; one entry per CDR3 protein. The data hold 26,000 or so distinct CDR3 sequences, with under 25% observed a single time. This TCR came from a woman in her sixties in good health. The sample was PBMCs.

The CDR3 region is CASKPQGAVGTGELFF. As DNA, the CDR3 is TGTGCCAGCAAACCACAGGGGGCTGTCGGAACCGGGGAGCTGTTTTTT. This sequence joins TRBV6-1 and TRBJ2-2, with TRBD1 matching over 9 bases. Trimming removed 7 bases from V and 5 bases from J; junction bases left unmatched: 11. Germline loops: CDR1 MNHNS, CDR2 SASEGT. CDR3 length: 16 residues.